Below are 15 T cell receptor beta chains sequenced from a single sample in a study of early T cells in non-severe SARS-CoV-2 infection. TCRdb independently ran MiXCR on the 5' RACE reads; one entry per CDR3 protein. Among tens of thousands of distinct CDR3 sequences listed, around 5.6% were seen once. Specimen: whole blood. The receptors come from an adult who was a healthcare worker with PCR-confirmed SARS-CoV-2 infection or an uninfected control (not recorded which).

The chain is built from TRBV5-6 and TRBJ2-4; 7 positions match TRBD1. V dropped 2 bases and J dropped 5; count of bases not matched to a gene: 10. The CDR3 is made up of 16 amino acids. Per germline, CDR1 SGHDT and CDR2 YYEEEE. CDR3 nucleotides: TGTGCCAGCAGCTTTAATTTGGGACAGAAAGAAAACATTCAGTACTTC. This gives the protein CASSFNLGQKENIQYF. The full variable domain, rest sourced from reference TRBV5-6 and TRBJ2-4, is DAGVTQSPTHLIKTRGQQVTLRCSPKSGHDTVSWYQQALGQGPQFIFQYYEEEERQRGNFPDRFSGHQFPNYSSELNVNALLLGDSALYLCASSFNLGQKENIQYFGAGTRLSVL.

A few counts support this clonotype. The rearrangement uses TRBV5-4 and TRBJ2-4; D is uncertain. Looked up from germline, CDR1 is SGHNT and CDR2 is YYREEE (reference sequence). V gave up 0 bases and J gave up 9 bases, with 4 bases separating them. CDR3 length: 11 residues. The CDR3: CASSLGGIQYF. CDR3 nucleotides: TGTGCCAGCAGCTTGGGGGGCATTCAGTACTTC.

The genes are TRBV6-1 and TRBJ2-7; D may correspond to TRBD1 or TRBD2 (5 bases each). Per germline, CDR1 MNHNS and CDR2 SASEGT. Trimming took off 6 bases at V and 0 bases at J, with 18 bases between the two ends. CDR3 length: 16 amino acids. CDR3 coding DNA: TGTGCCAGCAGCTATACCCGCAGAGGGACCTCCTACGAGCAGTACTTC. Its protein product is CASSYTRRGTSYEQYF.

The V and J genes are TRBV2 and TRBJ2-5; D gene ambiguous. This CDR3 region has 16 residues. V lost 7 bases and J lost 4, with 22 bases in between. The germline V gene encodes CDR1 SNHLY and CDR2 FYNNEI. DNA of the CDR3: TGTGCCAGCAAATTACTTGGTCTCAACACGGGAGAGACCCAGTACTTC. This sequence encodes CASKLLGLNTGETQYF.

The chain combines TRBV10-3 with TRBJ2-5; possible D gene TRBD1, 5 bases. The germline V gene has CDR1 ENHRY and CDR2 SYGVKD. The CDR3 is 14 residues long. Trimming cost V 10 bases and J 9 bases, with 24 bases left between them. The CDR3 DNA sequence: TGTGCCACCCAGGGCAGGGATACGCCCAGGGCCCAGTACTTC. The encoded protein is CATQGRDTPRAQYF.

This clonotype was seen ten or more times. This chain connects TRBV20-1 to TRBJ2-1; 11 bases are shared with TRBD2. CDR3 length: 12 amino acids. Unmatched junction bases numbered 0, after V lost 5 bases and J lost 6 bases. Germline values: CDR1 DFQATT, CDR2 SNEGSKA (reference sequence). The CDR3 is CSALAGGNEQFF. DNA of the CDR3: TGCAGTGCTCTAGCGGGAGGCAATGAGCAGTTCTTC.

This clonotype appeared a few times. In DNA, the CDR3 is TGTGCCACGAGGGACAGCTACTCCTACGAGCAGTACTTC. Translated, it gives CATRDSYSYEQYF. The chain uses TRBV2 and TRBJ2-7; 7 bases match TRBD1. Germline CDR1 is SNHLY and CDR2 is FYNNEI. Losses at the gene ends were 10 bases for V and 0 bases for J; bases not matched to a gene: 6. There are 13 residues in the CDR3.

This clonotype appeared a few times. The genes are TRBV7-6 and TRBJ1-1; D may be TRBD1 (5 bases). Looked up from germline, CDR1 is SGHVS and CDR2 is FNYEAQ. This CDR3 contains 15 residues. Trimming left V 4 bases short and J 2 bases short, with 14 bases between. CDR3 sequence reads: CASSSRVGGNTEAFF. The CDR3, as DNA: TGTGCCAGCAGCTCCAGGGTGGGGGGAAACACTGAAGCTTTCTTT.

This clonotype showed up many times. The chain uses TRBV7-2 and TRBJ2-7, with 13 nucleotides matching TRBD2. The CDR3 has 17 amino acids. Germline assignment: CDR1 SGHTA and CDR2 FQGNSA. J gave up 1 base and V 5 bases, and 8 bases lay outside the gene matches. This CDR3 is CASSRTGTSGTSYEQYF. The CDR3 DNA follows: TGTGCCAGCAGCCGCACCGGGACTAGCGGGACTTCCTACGAGCAGTACTTC.

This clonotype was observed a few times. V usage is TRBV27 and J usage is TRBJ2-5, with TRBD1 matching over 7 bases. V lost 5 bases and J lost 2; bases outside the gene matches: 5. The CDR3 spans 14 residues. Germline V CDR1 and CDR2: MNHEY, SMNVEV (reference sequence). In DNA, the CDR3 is TGTGCCAGCAGTCTCCCGGGACAGCAAGAGACCCAGTACTTC. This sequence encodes CASSLPGQQETQYF.

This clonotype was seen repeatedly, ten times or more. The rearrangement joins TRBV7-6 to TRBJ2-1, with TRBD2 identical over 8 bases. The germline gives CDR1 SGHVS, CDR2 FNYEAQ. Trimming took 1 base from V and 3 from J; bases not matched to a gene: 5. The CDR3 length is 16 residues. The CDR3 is CASSLGLAGLYNEQFF. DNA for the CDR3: TGTGCCAGCAGCTTAGGCCTAGCGGGTCTCTACAATGAGCAGTTCTTC.

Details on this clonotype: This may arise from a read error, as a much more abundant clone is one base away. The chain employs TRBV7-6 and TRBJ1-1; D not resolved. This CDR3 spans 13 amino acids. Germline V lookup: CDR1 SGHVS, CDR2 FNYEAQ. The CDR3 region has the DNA TGTGTCAGCAGCTTAGGAGGTATAGAAGAAGCTTTCTTT. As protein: CVSSLGGIEEAFF.

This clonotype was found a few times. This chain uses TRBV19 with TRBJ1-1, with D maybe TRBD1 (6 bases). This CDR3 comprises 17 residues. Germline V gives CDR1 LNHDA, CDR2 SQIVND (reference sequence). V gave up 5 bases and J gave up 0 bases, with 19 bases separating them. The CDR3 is CASSGPDSVSLNTEAFF. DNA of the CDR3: TGTGCCAGTAGTGGACCGGACAGCGTCTCTTTGAACACTGAAGCTTTCTTT.

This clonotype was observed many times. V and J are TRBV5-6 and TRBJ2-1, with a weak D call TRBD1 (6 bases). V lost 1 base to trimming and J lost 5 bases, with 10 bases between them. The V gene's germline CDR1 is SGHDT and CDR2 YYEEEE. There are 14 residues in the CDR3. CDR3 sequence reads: CASSLLDSNNEQFF. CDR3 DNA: TGTGCCAGCAGCTTGTTGGACAGTAACAATGAGCAGTTCTTC.

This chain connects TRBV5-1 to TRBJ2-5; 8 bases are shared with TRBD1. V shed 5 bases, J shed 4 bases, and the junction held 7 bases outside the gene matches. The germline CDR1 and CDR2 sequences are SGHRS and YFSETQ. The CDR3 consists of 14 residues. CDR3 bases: TGCGCCAGCAGTCCCGGACAGGGAGGAGAGACCCAGTACTTC. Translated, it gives CASSPGQGGETQYF.